This passage covers 28 T cell receptor beta chains from one sample sequenced in a study of blood T cell repertoires in COVID-19. Assay: immunoSEQ multiplex PCR; the TCRdb copy retains only in-frame clones and omits some. The repertoire consists of 250,000 or so clones, with approximately 85% occurring once and the leading ten covering more than 9%. Sample: peripheral blood. The receptors were sampled from an elderly man with acute or convalescent COVID-19.

The CDR3 DNA sequence: TGTGCCAGCAGCCAGGAGGGGACTAGGGATGGGAATACGCAGTATTTT. Translating gives CASSQEGTRDGNTQYF. This chain uses TRBV3-1 (or the pseudogene TRBV3-2) with TRBJ2-3; 8 bases agree with TRBD2. J was trimmed by 7 bases and V by 3 bases; bases with no gene match: 12. Germline V gives CDR1 LGHDT, CDR2 YNNKEL (reference sequence). This CDR3 spans 16 amino acids.

The rearrangement uses TRBV4-3 and TRBJ2-6, with no clear D. The CDR3 consists of 17 residues. CDR1 and CDR2 (germline): LGHNA, YSLEER. V was clipped by 0 bases and J by 0 bases, with 9 bases between them. The CDR3 here is CASSQDHGASGANVLTF. In DNA, the CDR3 is TGCGCCAGCAGCCAAGATCACGGTGCCTCTGGGGCCAACGTCCTGACTTTC.

The gene calls are TRBV28 and TRBJ1-6; the D gene is possibly TRBD1 (5 bases). Germline V gene data show CDR1 as MDHEN and CDR2 as SYDVKM. V lost 5 bases to trimming and J lost 6 bases, with 14 bases between them. The CDR3 contains 15 residues. CDR3 DNA: TGTGCCAGCAGTACCGCACCGACAGCTAATTCACCCCTCCACTTT. Amino acids: CASSTAPTANSPLHF.

The chain is built from TRBV2 and TRBJ1-3; possibly TRBD1 for D (6 bases). Germline CDR1 SNHLY, CDR2 FYNNEI. The CDR3 is 15 amino acids. V lost 6 bases and J lost 0, with 12 bases in between. CDR3 loop: CASSEDRFSGNTIYF. CDR3 DNA sequence: TGTGCCAGCAGCGAGGACAGATTCTCTGGAAACACCATATATTTT.

The chain employs TRBV5-4 and TRBJ1-4; D is possibly TRBD1 (6 bases). V gave up 1 base and J gave up 7 bases, with 11 bases separating them. CDR1 SGHNT and CDR2 YYREEE come from the germline V gene (reference sequence). The CDR3 has 14 amino acids. CDR3 sequence reads: CASSLNREGEKLFF. CDR3 in DNA: TGTGCCAGCAGCTTGAACAGGGAAGGTGAAAAACTGTTTTTT.

The chain joins TRBV27 to TRBJ2-7, with D perhaps TRBD1 (6 bases). CDR3 length: 14 residues. Trimming took 3 bases from V and 2 from J, leaving 11 bases between them. Germline V gives CDR1 MNHEY, CDR2 SMNVEV (reference sequence). The CDR3 here is CASSFQGIAYEQYF. In DNA form, the CDR3 reads TGTGCCAGCAGTTTTCAGGGGATAGCCTACGAGCAGTACTTC.

The chain recombines TRBV9 with TRBJ1-2; 8 nucleotides align to TRBD1. V was clipped by 4 bases and J by 0 bases; unmatched bases: 5. Germline V gene sequence: CDR1 SGDLS, CDR2 YYNGEE. The CDR3 covers 15 residues. CDR3 sequence reads: CASSPRQGPNYGYTF. The CDR3 nucleotides read TGTGCCAGCAGCCCCCGACAGGGGCCTAACTATGGCTACACCTTC.

The gene calls are TRBV4-3 and TRBJ1-1; D is unresolved. Trimming stripped 2 bases from V and 0 bases from J, with 4 bases between. The CDR3 contains 13 residues. Germline CDR1 is LGHNA and CDR2 is YSLEER. The CDR3, as DNA: TGCGCCAGCAGCCAAACACTGAACACTGAAGCTTTCTTT. The encoded protein is CASSQTLNTEAFF.

The chain employs TRBV3-1 (or the pseudogene TRBV3-2) and TRBJ2-2; tentatively, D is TRBD2 (5 bases). The CDR3 consists of 15 residues. Germline assignment: CDR1 LGHDT and CDR2 YNNKEL (reference sequence). V lost 1 base to trimming and J lost 5 bases, with 11 bases between them. CDR3 bases: TGTGCCAGCAGCCAAGGCCTAGCCCAGACCGGGGAGCTGTTTTTT. It is translated as CASSQGLAQTGELFF.

The J gene is TRBJ1-2, the V gene TRBV5-6; 8 bases match TRBD1. V gave up 4 bases and J gave up 8 bases; unmatched junction bases: 22. The V gene's germline CDR1 is SGHDT and CDR2 YYEEEE. The CDR3 has 18 residues. The CDR3 nucleotides read TGTGCCAGCAGCCTTTATTTGACAGGGGACCCTTCATTAAGGGGCTACACCTTC. It yields the protein CASSLYLTGDPSLRGYTF.

In this sample, this clone turned up once. The chain is built from TRBV9 and TRBJ1-2, with TRBD1 matching over 9 bases. V trimming: 3 bases; J trimming: 0 bases; junction bases outside the gene matches: 9. Germline values: CDR1 SGDLS, CDR2 YYNGEE. CDR3 length: 17 amino acids. This chain's CDR3 is CASSAQDRGPPNYGYTF. DNA for the CDR3: TGTGCCAGCAGCGCTCAGGACAGGGGCCCACCTAACTATGGCTACACCTTC.

This chain uses TRBV27 with TRBJ1-1; 8 nucleotides match TRBD1. This CDR3 has 17 amino acids. Germline assignment: CDR1 MNHEY and CDR2 SMNVEV (reference sequence). V lost 4 bases, J lost 0 bases, and 10 bases stayed unmatched. CDR3 protein: CASSWTGIPPMNTEAFF. The CDR3 coding sequence is TGTGCCAGCAGTTGGACAGGGATCCCCCCCATGAACACTGAAGCTTTCTTT.

This clone came up a few times. The V and J genes are TRBV2 and TRBJ2-7; tentatively, D is TRBD2 (5 bases). The CDR3 is 14 amino acids. From germline, CDR1 is SNHLY and CDR2 FYNNEI. V lost 6 bases and J 0 bases, leaving 12 bases between the germline ends. The CDR3 nucleotides are TGTGCCAGCAGGACTATCATGAGCTCCTACGAGCAGTACTTC. Translating gives CASRTIMSSYEQYF. The variable domain in full, with the rest retrieved from reference TRBV2 and TRBJ2-7, is EPEVTQTPSHQVTQMGQEVILRCVPISNHLYFYWYRQILGQKVEFLVSFYNNEISEKSEIFDDQFSVERPDGSNFTLKIRSTKLEDSAMYFCASRTIMSSYEQYFGPGTRLTVT.

The chain recombines TRBV19 with TRBJ1-5, with 9 bases that match TRBD1. Germline assignment: CDR1 LNHDA and CDR2 SQIVND (reference sequence). Trimming removed 6 bases from V and 7 bases from J; junction bases left unmatched: 13. The CDR3 sequence is 16 residues long. The CDR3 region is CASRDPGQGSRQPQHF. The CDR3 coding sequence is TGTGCCAGTAGGGATCCGGGACAGGGATCTAGGCAGCCCCAGCATTTT.

CDR3 residues: CASSLGQGREKLFF. The CDR3 nucleotides are TGTGCCAGTAGTCTGGGACAGGGCCGAGAAAAACTGTTTTTT. The chain employs TRBV19 and TRBJ1-4; 9 bases match TRBD1. This CDR3 is built from 14 residues. Germline assignment: CDR1 LNHDA and CDR2 SQIVND (reference sequence). V was pared by 5 bases and J by 8 bases, with 6 bases of the junction left unmatched.

The chain is built from TRBV6-6 and TRBJ2-7; 8 nucleotides line up with TRBD1. CDR3 length: 15 amino acids. Looked up from germline, CDR1 is MNHNY and CDR2 is SVGAGI (reference sequence). With V trimmed by 2 bases and J by 0 bases, 3 bases remained unmatched. CDR3 loop: CASSYGQGYSYEQYF. The CDR3 DNA reads TGTGCCAGCAGTTACGGACAGGGTTACTCCTACGAGCAGTACTTC.

This clone has a handful of counts. CDR3 in DNA: TGTGCCAGTAGTATAATAGTAGGGGTAAGGACTGAAGCTTTCTTT. Translation: CASSIIVGVRTEAFF. The J gene is TRBJ1-1, the V gene TRBV19; D is possibly TRBD1 (5 bases). This CDR3 has 15 amino acids. Germline lookup yields CDR1 LNHDA and CDR2 SQIVND (reference sequence). V lost 2 bases, J lost 5 bases, and 15 bases lay in between.

J is TRBJ1-6 and V is TRBV7-2; D is uncertain. This CDR3 has 12 amino acids. V lost 4 bases to trimming and J lost 14 bases, with 12 bases between them. CDR1 and CDR2 (germline): SGHTA, FQGNSA. The CDR3 protein is CASSSRSGTLHF. CDR3 nucleotides: TGTGCCAGCAGCTCGAGGTCCGGCACCCTCCACTTT.

The CDR3 DNA is TGTGCCAGCGGGCAGCCTTATGGCTACACCTTC. Translated: CASGQPYGYTF. The rearrangement uses TRBV28 and TRBJ1-2; no reliable D call. The V end lost 8 bases, the J end lost 5 bases, and 9 bases lay between the germline ends. Germline V gene data show CDR1 as MDHEN and CDR2 as SYDVKM. The CDR3 contains 11 residues.

This clone came up a few times. V gene TRBV11-2 combines with J gene TRBJ2-3, with 7 nucleotides matching TRBD1. CDR1 is SGHAT and CDR2 is FQNNGV in the germline V gene. The CDR3 spans 17 residues. Trimming cost V 4 bases and J 2 bases; bases outside gene matches: 12. The CDR3 spells CASSSRGWTGSTDTQYF. The CDR3 DNA reads TGTGCCAGCAGCTCCCGAGGGTGGACAGGATCCACAGATACGCAGTATTTT.

This clone showed up just a few times. The V gene is TRBV6-5, the J gene TRBJ2-2; D perhaps matches TRBD2 (6 bases). The CDR3 is 14 residues long. CDR1 and CDR2 (germline): MNHEY, SVGAGI. V lost 6 bases and J lost 2, with 10 bases in between. In DNA, the CDR3 is TGTGCCAGCAGGGGAGGATTCAACACCGGGGAGCTGTTTTTT. This sequence encodes CASRGGFNTGELFF.

The chain employs TRBV2 and TRBJ1-5, with 9 bases matching TRBD1. CDR3 size: 13 residues. V was clipped by 8 bases and J by 4 bases; unmatched bases: 3. Germline V gene data show CDR1 as SNHLY and CDR2 as FYNNEI. Here the CDR3 reads CASRDRVNQPQHF. The CDR3 DNA reads as TGTGCCAGCCGGGACAGGGTGAATCAGCCCCAGCATTTT.

V and J are TRBV28 and TRBJ1-6; D ambiguous. The V and J ends lost 1 base and 7 bases respectively, with 8 bases between them. Germline CDR1 and CDR2: MDHEN and SYDVKM. The CDR3 has 14 residues. As DNA, the CDR3 is TGTGCCAGCAGTTTATCGGTTAGAAATTCACCCCTCCACTTT. Amino acid sequence: CASSLSVRNSPLHF.

The chain links TRBV28 to TRBJ1-2; 7 bases align to TRBD1. Trimming cost V 2 bases and J 4 bases; bases outside gene matches: 10. The CDR3 loop spans 16 amino acids. Germline CDR1 is MDHEN and CDR2 is SYDVKM. CDR3 amino acids: CASSLRMTGRSYGYTF. The CDR3 DNA is TGTGCCAGCAGTTTAAGAATGACAGGGAGAAGCTATGGCTACACCTTC.

This rearrangement joins TRBV5-1 to TRBJ2-3; 12 bases are shared with TRBD2. After removal of 4 bases from V and 6 bases from J, the junction contained 12 bases not matched to a gene. Germline V CDR1 and CDR2: SGHRS, YFSETQ. The CDR3 is 17 amino acids. CDR3 DNA: TGCGCCAGCAGCCCAAGCCCCCTAGCGGGGGGGCGGGATACGCAGTATTTT. Its translation: CASSPSPLAGGRDTQYF. The complete variable domain, with remaining parts taken from reference TRBV5-1 and TRBJ2-3, reads KAGVTQTPRYLIKTRGQQVTLSCSPISGHRSVSWYQQTPGQGLQFLFEYFSETQRNKGNFPGRFSGRQFSNSRSEMNVSTLELGDSALYLCASSPSPLAGGRDTQYFGPGTRLTVL.

This chain links TRBV3-1 (or the pseudogene TRBV3-2) with TRBJ1-6; weak D call: TRBD1 (5 bases). CDR3 length: 16 residues. Between the trimmed V and J ends, which lost 1 base and 6 bases, there was a span of 13 bases. Germline-derived CDR1 and CDR2 are LGHDT and YNNKEL (reference sequence). The CDR3, as DNA: TGTGCCAGCAGCCAAGTAGGACAAGCCTTTAATTCACCCCTCCACTTT. It encodes CASSQVGQAFNSPLHF.

The rearrangement links TRBV29-1 to TRBJ1-4; D is perhaps TRBD1 (5 bases). V lost 4 bases and J lost 7, with 16 bases in between. Germline V gene sequence: CDR1 SQVTM, CDR2 ANQGSEA. The CDR3 runs 14 residues. DNA for the CDR3: TGCAGCGTTGGGGGCGGCCCCTCGGCTGAAAAACTGTTTTTT. The encoded protein is CSVGGGPSAEKLFF.

The chain employs TRBV20-1 and TRBJ2-1; 7 positions agree with TRBD2. The CDR3 extends over 15 amino acids. Germline CDR1 and CDR2: DFQATT and SNEGSKA (reference sequence). With 3 bases clipped from V and 3 bases from J, the junction kept 8 bases outside the gene matches. CDR3: CSASSVERDYNEQFF. The CDR3 nucleotides read TGCAGTGCTAGTAGTGTAGAGCGGGACTACAATGAGCAGTTCTTC.